This T cell receptor (beta chain) is from a study of blood T cell repertoires in COVID-19. Study-wide background: PBMCs, B-cell-depleted T cells, or T cells were the source of the cDNA or gDNA that made up the material.

Germline CDR1 and CDR2: SGHVS and FNYEAQ. V dropped 5 bases and J dropped 7; count of bases not matched to a gene: 10. This CDR3 is 14 amino acids long. Some clones are missing from TCRdb's copy, which holds only in-frame ones; the method was immunoSEQ multiplex PCR. The table lists 320,000 or so clones, more than 85% of them singletons. Assignment of participants to cohorts was predicated upon participant-reported clinical history. V and J are TRBV7-6 and TRBJ2-5, with 7 positions matching TRBD2. The clonotype comes from a woman aged 30 to 39 who had recovered from COVID-19. Sequenced material: PBMCs or T cells enriched from blood (not recorded which). The CDR3 DNA follows: TGTGCCAGCAGCCCGGGGGGTACGGGCGTGACCCAGTACTTC. This sequence encodes CASSPGGTGVTQYF.